This TCR beta chain emerged from a study of T cells in Graves' hyperthyroidism and ophthalmopathy (dated by TCRdb to between 2018 and 2020). With regard to the full study: Peripheral blood was sampled at the time of initial diagnosis, prior to any treatment. TCR V-J signatures able to tell the groups apart were searched for in a discovery cohort of around 95 patients, of whom roughly 42 had Graves' ophthalmopathy and 57 had stable Graves' hyperthyroidism. Prospective prediction of ophthalmopathy was tested in an independent validation cohort of approximately 18 hyperthyroidism patients and 17 patients who later progressed to ophthalmopathy. The approximately 97 discovery patients were randomly divided into training and test sets at a 7:3 ratio. In addition, the study compared T-cell repertoires in thyroid tissue and in blood from several Graves' hyperthyroidism patients. Once sampling was done, hyperthyroidism patients were given methimazole at a starting dose of 30 mg daily, whereas ophthalmopathy patients were given high-dose intravenous methylprednisolone. TCR Vbeta CDR3 sequencing of 120 to 150 peripheral blood samples (approximately 44 ophthalmopathy, some 75 hyperthyroidism and about 17 progressor patients) is reported in the paper.

Stable Graves' hyperthyroidism was defined as no progression to ophthalmopathy during 18 months of follow-up. Hyperthyroidism patients were newly diagnosed, with disease duration under 2 months, and aged 18 to 65 years. Patients with uncontrolled infections, other autoimmune diseases, pregnancy or lactation were excluded. Diagnoses were established on the basis of clinical symptoms, serum thyroxine and TRAb, thyroid ultrasound, and orbital computed tomography. Ficoll-Paque density gradient centrifugation was used to isolate PBMCs from approximately 10 ml of fresh peripheral blood. Total RNA was extracted using Trizol reagent, and RNA quality was assessed on an Agilent 2100 Bioanalyzer. Measured from the cysteine to the phenylalanine, the CDR3 is 15 residues long. Only CDR3 DNA is held: 45 bases, read in frame from base 1. Looking up the germline V gene yields CDR1 MDHEN and CDR2 SYDVKM. The germline ends are 17 bases apart after V is trimmed by 6 bases and J by 4 bases.

The TCR beta CDR3 regions were amplified from the RNA transcripts. A first-round RT-PCR of the TCR CDR3 used the HTBI primer set with the Qiagen OneStep RT-PCR kit. A second multiplex PCR round built the libraries, followed by size selection and purification. The libraries were sequenced on an Illumina HiSeq2000 using paired-end 100 bp reads. As for the authors' bioinformatics: SOAPnuke was used to process the raw data, removing reads that contained adapters or uncalled bases, had a mean Phred below 15, or lacked an exact match to the constant primer or identifier. High-quality paired reads were merged using COPE v1.2.5, and each unique nucleotide sequence was defined as a clonotype. MiTCR v1.1 was used to align clonotypes to the IMGT TRBV, TRBD and TRBJ reference segments. Only V-J combinations with frequency above 0.0001, covering 99% to 99.2% of repertoires, were analysed. The TCS score was defined as the ratio of F50 (clonal expansion) to E x V (chaos), calculated using BLOSUM62-based TCRdist between CDR3 peptides within each V-J. Welch's t-statistics and random forest reduced fewer than 600 V-J features to roughly 13, which were used in a naive Bayes classifier (R e1071). TCRdb trimmed public reads at Q25 via fastp, called clones via MiXCR and kept in-frame beta chains. Entries are consolidated by CDR3 protein sequence, retaining the most common genes and DNA. What appears here as the V and J calls and clone size reflects TCRdb's work, not the paper's. In this sample the table shows about 700,000 distinct CDR3 sequences, approximately 15% of which occur a single time. Of the sample, roughly a tenth is held by the ten largest clones.

This clonotype was observed many times. Its binding antigen is unknown. Within one base of it there is no much larger clone, and no base qualities were kept. Beyond this particular receptor, the publication reports: Most expanded thyroid clonotypes (frequency above 0.001) were also detected in blood, a finding suggesting that blood repertoires may reflect thyroid immune responses. Sample size was not statistically predetermined, and investigators were not blinded to group allocation. A 13 V-J signature model separated ophthalmopathy from stable hyperthyroidism, with around 90% sensitivity and roughly 84% specificity in cross-validation and 80%/75% in testing. In validation, the model predicted progression to ophthalmopathy a median of 6.5 months before onset, with 65% to 71% sensitivity and almost 75% specificity.

This receptor was identified in a woman aged 18-35 years with Graves' hyperthyroidism. Material: blood. In this chain, TRBV28 is recombined with TRBJ2-3; no D segment can be confidently identified. The nucleotide sequence is given as TGTGCCAGCAGCCCCTCCAGCGTAGTGTCAGATACGCAGTATTTT. It specifies CASSPSSVVSDTQYF.